These 9 T cell receptor beta chains were sequenced from one sample in a study of blood T cell repertoires in COVID-19 (dated by TCRdb to between 2020 and 2021). Receptor amplification or capture employed the immunoSEQ multiplex PCR assay. As stored in TCRdb, this immuneACCESS dataset retains in-frame rearrangements with V and J assigned. A fraction of the clones does not appear; measured against another copy, unresolved V genes explain less than half of the discrepancy, and the remainder lacks a known reason. Here the sample has some 100,000 clones; 70% to 80% occur a single time. About 6.6% of the sample is in the top ten clones. Sequencing was done on a sample of peripheral blood. The receptors shown here come from a man in his sixties or seventies with acute or convalescent COVID-19.

The chain employs TRBV9 and TRBJ1-2; 9 bases line up with TRBD1. J was trimmed by 5 bases and V by 4 bases; bases with no gene match: 9. Germline CDR1 is SGDLS and CDR2 is YYNGEE. The CDR3 contains 15 residues. Here the CDR3 DNA reads TGTGCCAGCAGCCCCGAACAGGGGGCGGGATATGGCTACACCTTC. Protein: CASSPEQGAGYGYTF.

The J gene is TRBJ2-2, the V gene TRBV7-2; 7 bases are a match to TRBD1. With 10 bases clipped from V and 3 bases from J, the junction kept 14 bases outside the gene matches. In germline, CDR1 is SGHTA, CDR2 FQGNSA. The CDR3 extends over 16 amino acids. CDR3 nucleotide sequence: TGTGCCATCCGAATACCGACAGGGTGGTACACCGGGGAGCTGTTTTTT. Encoded protein: CAIRIPTGWYTGELFF.

The CDR3 here is CASSVERPSSYEQYF. The CDR3, as DNA: TGTGCCAGCAGTGTTGAGCGGCCTAGCTCCTACGAGCAGTACTTC. The chain couples TRBV2 to TRBJ2-7, with D perhaps TRBD2 (5 bases). CDR1 and CDR2 (germline): SNHLY, FYNNEI. The CDR3 covers 15 residues. Deletions cut 4 bases from V and 0 bases from J, with 13 bases between.

The genes are TRBV19 and TRBJ2-7, with TRBD1 matching 7 bases. Germline V gene sequence: CDR1 LNHDA, CDR2 SQIVND (reference sequence). The CDR3 length is 12 residues. Trimming took 6 bases from V and 3 from J; bases not matched to a gene: 2. The CDR3 region is CASRGGDYEQYF. In DNA, the CDR3 is TGTGCCAGTAGAGGGGGCGACTACGAGCAGTACTTC.

V usage is TRBV5-6 and J usage is TRBJ2-7; the D is unclear. This CDR3 contains 13 residues. Germline lookup yields CDR1 SGHDT and CDR2 YYEEEE. V was pared by 0 bases and J by 3 bases, with 7 bases between. In DNA form, the CDR3 reads TGTGCCAGCAGCTTGGTGACGGGCTACGAGCAGTACTTC. This translates into CASSLVTGYEQYF.

This clone has a single count. This rearrangement joins TRBV7-2 to TRBJ2-2, with a possible D match to TRBD2 (6 bases). The CDR3 loop spans 16 amino acids. Trimming took 2 bases from V and 0 from J, leaving 10 bases between them. The V gene's germline CDR1 is SGHTA and CDR2 FQGNSA. The CDR3 spells CASSLLGGANTGELFF. As DNA, the CDR3 is TGTGCCAGCAGCTTATTGGGCGGGGCGAACACCGGGGAGCTGTTTTTT.

This clone has only one observation. V is TRBV6-6 and J is TRBJ2-4, with D tentatively TRBD1 (6 bases). This CDR3 has 10 residues. From germline, CDR1 is MNHNY and CDR2 SVGAGI (reference sequence). Between the trimmed V and J ends, which lost 8 bases and 15 bases, there was a span of 14 bases. The CDR3 loop is CASGTPSGYF. DNA of the CDR3: TGTGCCAGCGGGACACCCTCAGGGTACTTC.

The chain has TRBV28 and TRBJ2-7; 8 bases map to TRBD1. Germline V gives CDR1 MDHEN, CDR2 SYDVKM. Trimming at V came to 5 bases and at J to 7 bases, leaving 13 bases not matched to a gene. The CDR3 has 15 amino acids. CDR3 residues: CASSDTGGSGWEQYF. The DNA for the CDR3 is TGTGCCAGCAGTGATACAGGGGGGTCCGGGTGGGAGCAGTACTTC.

The chain joins TRBV18 to TRBJ1-1, with D tentatively TRBD1 (6 bases). There are 14 residues in the CDR3. CDR1 and CDR2 (germline): KGHSH, LQKENI. Trimming shortened V by 4 bases and J by 1 base, and 10 bases separated the two germline ends. The CDR3 region has the DNA TGTGCCAGCTCACAGGGGGGGAAGAACACTGAAGCTTTCTTT. This translates into CASSQGGKNTEAFF.